These T cell receptor beta chains were read from a single sample in a study of cytomegalovirus exposure and HLA in healthy donors. Data came from immunoSEQ multiplex PCR; TCRdb stores just in-frame clones and leaves some out. The table lists some 40,000 clones, 60% to 75% of them singletons, with approximately 4% in the top ten. Sequencing was carried out using PBMCs. These receptors all stem from a man aged 35-49 years in good health and CMV-seronegative. Each CDR3 is given with its conserved first and last residue. Each record gives: clone size, D gene, J gene, CDR3 length, V gene, CDR3 DNA, CDR3 protein. The D gene is left open where the match is weak. Part of the rows lack a size; the others show once, few, many or a class for expanded clones.

few | - | TRBJ1-1 | 13 | TRBV4-3 | TGCGCCAGCCGGGCACCAGGGGACACTGAAGCTTTCTTT | CASRAPGDTEAFF
once | TRBD2 | TRBJ2-7 | 14 | TRBV7-2 | TGTGCCAGCAGCGCTAGCGGGCCTGAGGGCGAGCAGTACTTC | CASSASGPEGEQYF
- | - | TRBJ1-5 | 14 | TRBV19 | TGTGCCAGTAGTGGGTCGGGGGGCAATCAGCCCCAGCATTTT | CASSGSGGNQPQHF
few | TRBD2 | TRBJ2-2 | 16 | TRBV5-4 | TGTGCCAGCAGCCGGGAGGGGGGCCCGAACACCGGGGAGCTGTTTTTT | CASSREGGPNTGELFF
- | - | TRBJ1-6 | 14 | TRBV30 | TGTGCCTGGAGCCCACAGGGATGGAATTCACCCCTCCACTTT | CAWSPQGWNSPLHF
- | - | TRBJ1-5 | 15 | TRBV18 | TGTGCCAGCTCACCTCAGGGAATCGGCAATCAGCCCCAGCATTTT | CASSPQGIGNQPQHF
- | - | TRBJ2-2 | 13 | TRBV6-4 | TGTGCCAGCAGTGACAGGGGCACCGGGGAGCTGTTTTTT | CASSDRGTGELFF
- | - | TRBJ2-7 | 11 | TRBV6-5 | TGTGCCTCAGGTGCGGGCCTCGAGCAGTACTTC | CASGAGLEQYF
- | - | TRBJ2-7 | 12 | TRBV5-1 | TGCGCCAGCAGCCCTAACGGGTACGAGCAGTACTTC | CASSPNGYEQYF
- | TRBD1 | TRBJ1-2 | 16 | TRBV5-4 | TGTGCCAGCAGTGGATTTAGACAGGGGGTCCTCAGTGGCTACACCTTC | CASSGFRQGVLSGYTF
few | TRBD1 | TRBJ1-5 | 15 | TRBV28 | TGTGCCAGCAGTCCCCCGGGACAGTTGAATCAGCCCCAGCATTTT | CASSPPGQLNQPQHF
- | TRBD2 | TRBJ2-7 | 16 | TRBV15 | TGTGCCACCAGCAGAGGGGGCGGGGGGGTCTCCTACGAGCAGTACTTC | CATSRGGGGVSYEQYF
once | - | TRBJ1-5 | 15 | TRBV15 | TGTGCCACCAGCAGAGGAGGGTTTGGCAATCAGCCCCAGCATTTT | CATSRGGFGNQPQHF
- | - | TRBJ2-3 | 13 | TRBV19 | TGTGCCAGTAGGAGGACGGGGACAGATACGCAGTATTTT | CASRRTGTDTQYF
- | TRBD1 | TRBJ1-4 | 15 | TRBV5-1 | TGCGCCAGCAGCAAGGGACAGGGGCTGGGGGAAAAACTGTTTTTT | CASSKGQGLGEKLFF
- | TRBD2 | TRBJ2-1 | 15 | TRBV6-1 | TGTGCCAGCTCTGCCGGAGCGGGGGGGCCCGGGGAGCAGTTCTTC | CASSAGAGGPGEQFF
few | TRBD1 | TRBJ1-1 | 15 | TRBV9 | TGTGCCAGCAGCTCCCGGGACAGATTGAACACTGAAGCTTTCTTT | CASSSRDRLNTEAFF
- | - | TRBJ1-2 | 12 | TRBV10-1 | TGCGCCAGCGGGTCGGACAGCTATGGCTACACCTTC | CASGSDSYGYTF